This T cell receptor (beta chain) was identified during a study of CD8 T cells in ankylosing spondylitis. The CDR3 runs 15 residues. CDR1 and CDR2 (germline): SGDLS, YYNGEE. V shed 3 bases, J shed 7 bases, and the junction held 12 bases outside the gene matches. A quantitative 5'-RACE method, one with molecular barcodes, was used to make TCR beta libraries. MiXCR, run by TCRdb on the 5' RACE reads, gives a single entry per CDR3 protein. Of approximately 250,000 distinct CDR3 sequences in the sample, 7% to 10% are singletons; the top ten hold approximately 5%. The sample holds many counts of this clonotype.

Sequenced material: blood, either unsorted or a sorted T cell fraction (not recorded which). The J gene is TRBJ2-5, the V gene TRBV9; 7 bases line up with TRBD2. The source of this sequence is a female donor with ankylosing spondylitis or in good health (not recorded which). The CDR3 region is CASSAPNWTSRTQYF. In nucleotides, the CDR3 is TGTGCCAGCAGCGCCCCGAACTGGACTAGTCGGACCCAGTACTTC.